The 32 T cell receptor beta chains below all came from one sample that was sequenced in a study of T cell responses to AZD1222 COVID-19 vaccine. Some clones are missing from TCRdb's copy, which holds only in-frame ones; the method was immunoSEQ multiplex PCR. The sample includes some 150,000 clones, approximately 93% of them seen just once. The material was peripheral blood, obtained on day 0 of AZD1222 vaccination. The receptors originated from an adult in good health.

The gene calls are TRBV30 and TRBJ2-7; D not resolved. V lost 2 bases and J lost 4, with 6 bases in between. This CDR3 is 11 amino acids long. Germline V lookup: CDR1 GTSNPN, CDR2 SVGIG (reference sequence). The CDR3 spells CAWSISYEQYF. The CDR3 bases are TGTGCCTGGAGTATCTCATACGAGCAGTACTTC.

This rearrangement joins TRBV11-2 to TRBJ1-5; D gene unclear. The CDR3 extends over 16 amino acids. V was cut by 3 bases and J by 0 bases, with 12 bases left in between. Germline CDR1 reads SGHAT; CDR2 reads FQNNGV. CDR3 region: CASSLNGMGSNQPQHF. CDR3 bases: TGTGCCAGCAGCTTGAATGGGATGGGTAGCAATCAGCCCCAGCATTTT.

This clone has just one count. The chain recombines TRBV19 with TRBJ1-6, with TRBD1 matching over 9 bases. The CDR3 has 15 residues. With V trimmed by 10 bases and J by 3 bases, 7 bases remained unmatched. The V gene's germline CDR1 is LNHDA and CDR2 SQIVND (reference sequence). CDR3 amino acids: CATRTGDNYNSPLHF. The CDR3 DNA follows: TGTGCCACCCGGACAGGGGATAACTATAATTCACCCCTCCACTTT.

This clone has just a few counts. CDR3 DNA sequence: TGTGCCAGCAGCTTCGGGTTGACTGGAAACACCATATATTTT. It is translated as CASSFGLTGNTIYF. The V gene is TRBV6-2 or TRBV6-3, the J gene TRBJ1-3; D remains unclear. CDR3 size: 14 residues. V lost 6 bases to trimming and J lost 2 bases, with 11 bases between them. CDR1 is MNHEY, CDR2 SVGEGT, per germline.

This clone showed up just a few times. The chain uses TRBV14 and TRBJ1-2; D gene unclear. The V end was cut by 4 bases, the J end by 2 bases, with 8 bases between. Germline CDR1 is SGHDN and CDR2 is FVKESK. The CDR3 contains 13 residues. The CDR3 sequence: CASSRIRNYGYTF. In nucleotides, the CDR3 is TGTGCCAGCAGCCGAATAAGGAACTATGGCTACACCTTC.

The chain couples TRBV27 to TRBJ1-5; 8 bases match TRBD1. Germline V gene sequence: CDR1 MNHEY, CDR2 SMNVEV (reference sequence). The CDR3 contains 17 residues. J lost 9 bases, V lost 3 bases, and 16 bases had no gene match. CDR3: CASSLGRTGTRLGPQHF. Written as DNA, the CDR3 is TGTGCCAGCAGTTTGGGGAGGACAGGGACCCGACTGGGGCCCCAGCATTTT.

The rearrangement uses TRBV7-9 and TRBJ1-1; TRBD1 aligns across 8 bases. V shed 5 bases and J 8 bases; nucleotides not matched to a gene: 1. In germline, CDR1 is SEHNR, CDR2 FQNEAQ (reference sequence). The CDR3 covers 11 residues. In nucleotides, the CDR3 is TGTGCCAGCAGCGGACAGGGAGAAGCTTTCTTT. Its translation: CASSGQGEAFF.

This clone has only one observation. The rearrangement joins TRBV5-1 to TRBJ1-2; D is unresolved. With 0 bases removed from V and 3 bases from J, the gap between germline ends came to 3 bases. CDR1 and CDR2 from the germline V gene are SGHRS and YFSETQ. The CDR3 is made up of 12 amino acids. CDR3 bases: TGCGCCAGCAGCTTGGGCGACTATGGCTACACCTTC. It translates to CASSLGDYGYTF.

V usage is TRBV19 and J usage is TRBJ2-1; D is perhaps TRBD2 (9 bases). Trimming shortened V by 3 bases and J by 9 bases, and 15 bases separated the two germline ends. CDR1 LNHDA and CDR2 SQIVND come from the germline V gene (reference sequence). There are 14 residues in the CDR3. The chain's CDR3 is CASSILAGTGEQFF. The DNA for the CDR3 is TGTGCCAGTAGTATCCTAGCGGGGACAGGTGAGCAGTTCTTC.

The chain combines TRBV5-1 with TRBJ1-5; TRBD1 is a possible D gene (5 bases). V was trimmed by 0 bases and J by 6 bases, leaving 16 bases between them. Germline CDR1 SGHRS, CDR2 YFSETQ. CDR3 size: 16 residues. Here the CDR3 reads CASSLAPWGRPQPQHF. The DNA for the CDR3 is TGCGCCAGCAGCTTGGCCCCGTGGGGCAGACCTCAGCCCCAGCATTTT.

V gene TRBV7-2 combines with J gene TRBJ2-1; 10 bases align to TRBD2. The CDR3 contains 14 residues. Germline V lookup: CDR1 SGHTA, CDR2 FQGNSA. After removal of 3 bases from V and 9 bases from J, the junction contained 5 bases not matched to a gene. CDR3 region: CASSFSGGAPEQFF. CDR3 nucleotides: TGTGCCAGCAGCTTCAGCGGGGGGGCACCTGAGCAGTTCTTC.

J is TRBJ2-3 and V is TRBV7-9; 7 bases agree with TRBD2. V shed 3 bases and J 1 base; nucleotides not matched to a gene: 10. This CDR3 contains 17 residues. Germline lookup yields CDR1 SEHNR and CDR2 FQNEAQ (reference sequence). The CDR3 DNA reads as TGTGCCAGCAGCTTTGGTTGGGCGGGGGTGCGCACAGATACGCAGTATTTT. This encodes CASSFGWAGVRTDTQYF.

The rearrangement links TRBV19 to TRBJ1-5; D may be TRBD1 (6 bases). Trimming removed 4 bases from V and 7 bases from J, with 17 bases in between. Germline loops: CDR1 LNHDA, CDR2 SQIVND (reference sequence). The CDR3 is 15 residues long. CDR3 protein: CASSKYRVEGQPQHF. Written as DNA, the CDR3 is TGTGCCAGTAGTAAATACAGGGTCGAAGGACAGCCCCAGCATTTT.

This clone has a single count. Other DNA sequences in the same sample also yield this CDR3. The chain is built from TRBV6-5 and TRBJ1-2, with D unresolved. This CDR3 has 12 amino acids. Germline CDR1 and CDR2: MNHEY and SVGAGI. V lost 4 bases and J 4 bases, leaving 7 bases between the germline ends. CDR3 loop: CASSLDSYGYTF. In nucleotides, the CDR3 is TGTGCCAGCAGTTTGGATTCCTATGGCTACACCTTC.

This clone was recorded only once. J is TRBJ1-1 and V is TRBV2; D is possibly TRBD1 (6 bases). The germline V gene has CDR1 SNHLY and CDR2 FYNNEI. The CDR3 covers 13 residues. V was trimmed by 9 bases and J by 2 bases, leaving 13 bases between them. DNA of the CDR3: TGTGCCAGTCGAGGACAGTTTAACACTGAAGCTTTCTTT. It codes for CASRGQFNTEAFF.

CDR3 DNA sequence: TGTGCCAGCAGCCCCCCTGGGCTATACGAGCAGTACTTC. It encodes CASSPPGLYEQYF. The rearrangement uses TRBV6-2 or TRBV6-3 and TRBJ2-7; no reliable D call. CDR1 is MNHEY and CDR2 is SVGEGT in the germline V gene. The CDR3 is 13 residues long. Deletions cut 6 bases from V and 4 bases from J, with 13 bases between.

The chain employs TRBV15 and TRBJ1-2; tentatively, D is TRBD1 (5 bases). The CDR3 consists of 14 residues. The V end lost 2 bases, the J end lost 0 bases, and 7 bases lay between the germline ends. Per germline, CDR1 LNHNV and CDR2 YYDKDF (reference sequence). CDR3: CATSRPTANYGYTF. The CDR3 coding sequence is TGTGCCACCAGCAGACCGACAGCTAACTATGGCTACACCTTC.

Regarding this clone: Additional DNA sequences in this sample encode the identical CDR3. The rearrangement links TRBV2 to TRBJ1-5, with TRBD1 as a possible D gene (5 bases). CDR1 is SNHLY and CDR2 is FYNNEI in the germline V gene. The CDR3 length is 14 residues. V was shortened by 2 bases and J by 6 bases, with 11 bases between the two germline ends. CDR3: CASSENQGSQPQHF. In DNA, the CDR3 is TGTGCCAGCAGTGAAAACCAGGGCTCTCAGCCCCAGCATTTT.

J is TRBJ1-5 and V is TRBV18; a possible D gene is TRBD1 (5 bases). CDR3 length: 16 residues. The germline V gene encodes CDR1 KGHSH and CDR2 LQKENI. The V and J ends lost 2 bases and 0 bases respectively, with 11 bases between them. CDR3 nucleotide sequence: TGTGCCAGCTCACCATTGGCAGGGAATAGCAATCAGCCCCAGCATTTT. Protein sequence: CASSPLAGNSNQPQHF.

This clone was observed once. The rearrangement links TRBV15 to TRBJ1-5, with D unresolved. Germline loops: CDR1 LNHNV, CDR2 YYDKDF (reference sequence). The germline V and J ends were trimmed by 1 base and 6 bases, with 7 bases remaining between them. This CDR3 contains 13 residues. The CDR3 protein is CATSRVHGQPQHF. The CDR3 nucleotides read TGTGCCACCAGCAGAGTCCACGGTCAGCCCCAGCATTTT.

Only one count was recorded for this clone. CDR3 residues: CASSEGTGKDQPQHF. CDR3 coding DNA: TGTGCCAGCAGTGAGGGGACAGGGAAGGATCAGCCCCAGCATTTT. The rearrangement uses TRBV28 and TRBJ1-5; TRBD1 matches 9 bases. This CDR3 is built from 15 residues. V trimming: 5 bases; J trimming: 5 bases; junction bases outside the gene matches: 7. CDR1 is MDHEN, CDR2 SYDVKM, per germline.

This sequence joins TRBV10-3 and TRBJ2-1; possible D gene TRBD1, 6 bases. Germline CDR1 and CDR2: ENHRY and SYGVKD. V gave up 0 bases and J gave up 7 bases, with 16 bases separating them. This CDR3 is 16 amino acids long. The DNA for the CDR3 is TGTGCCATCAGTGAGTCGTGGGAACAGGGTAGGAATGAGCAGTTCTTC. Residues: CAISESWEQGRNEQFF.

The chain carries TRBV19 and TRBJ1-4; 9 nucleotides align to TRBD1. Germline-derived CDR1 and CDR2 are LNHDA and SQIVND (reference sequence). The CDR3 spans 14 residues. V lost 5 bases, J lost 8 bases, and 6 bases stayed unmatched. DNA for the CDR3: TGTGCCAGTAGTCCCTGGGACAGGGTCGAAAAACTGTTTTTT. Translating gives CASSPWDRVEKLFF.

The V gene is TRBV5-1, the J gene TRBJ2-7, with 10 bases identical to TRBD1. V lost 4 bases and J lost 5; bases outside the gene matches: 6. Germline CDR1 is SGHRS and CDR2 is YFSETQ. This CDR3 has 14 amino acids. The CDR3 protein is CASSPGQGFHEQYF. The DNA of the CDR3 is TGCGCCAGCAGCCCGGGACAGGGGTTCCACGAGCAGTACTTC.

CDR3 protein: CASSLSSESPASGYTF. CDR3 DNA: TGTGCCAGCAGTTTATCTTCAGAATCCCCTGCCAGTGGCTACACCTTC. The chain joins TRBV27 to TRBJ1-2; D is ambiguous. The V end lost 0 bases, the J end lost 7 bases, and 18 bases lay between the germline ends. The CDR3 consists of 16 residues. Germline CDR1 MNHEY, CDR2 SMNVEV (reference sequence).

V and J are TRBV10-3 and TRBJ1-2; D remains unclear. From germline, CDR1 is ENHRY and CDR2 SYGVKD. Trimming cost V 4 bases and J 5 bases, with 8 bases left between them. The CDR3 has 12 residues. The CDR3 DNA follows: TGTGCCATCAGTGTCCAGGAGTATGGCTACACCTTC. Protein product: CAISVQEYGYTF.

This sequence joins TRBV20-1 and TRBJ1-2; perhaps TRBD1 as D (6 bases). The CDR3 consists of 12 residues. Germline CDR1 is DFQATT and CDR2 is SNEGSKA (reference sequence). The germline V and J ends were trimmed by 3 bases and 8 bases, with 13 bases remaining between them. The CDR3 DNA is TGCAGTGCTAGTTTGGGGGCGGCCGGCTACACCTTC. It is translated as CSASLGAAGYTF.

CDR3 nucleotides: TGTGCCAGCAGCTCCTCCGGGACAGGGTCGGATGGCTACACCTTC. Its protein is CASSSSGTGSDGYTF. J is TRBJ1-2 and V is TRBV9; 9 nucleotides align to TRBD1. The germline V gene encodes CDR1 SGDLS and CDR2 YYNGEE. The CDR3 runs to 15 residues. With 4 bases clipped from V and 6 bases from J, the junction kept 10 bases outside the gene matches.

CDR3 loop: CASSLDGGTGEKLFF. The CDR3 DNA sequence: TGTGCCAGCAGCTTGGATGGGGGCACGGGAGAAAAACTGTTTTTT. The J gene is TRBJ1-4, the V gene TRBV5-4; D perhaps matches TRBD1 (6 bases). The CDR3 consists of 15 residues. The ends were cut back, 0 bases at V and 8 bases at J, with 14 bases in the middle. From germline, CDR1 is SGHNT and CDR2 YYREEE (reference sequence).

The chain joins TRBV9 to TRBJ2-3, with 13 bases aligning to TRBD2. With 3 bases clipped from V and 5 bases from J, the junction kept 3 bases outside the gene matches. CDR1 and CDR2 (germline): SGDLS, YYNGEE. CDR3 length: 15 amino acids. The CDR3 loop reads CASSGGLAGIDTQYF. Written as DNA, the CDR3 is TGTGCCAGCAGCGGGGGACTAGCGGGGATAGATACGCAGTATTTT. Full variable domain (missing parts from reference TRBV9 and TRBJ2-3): DSGVTQTPKHLITATGQRVTLRCSPRSGDLSVYWYQQSLDQGLQFLIQYYNGEERAKGNILERFSAQQFPDLHSELNLSSLELGDSALYFCASSGGLAGIDTQYFGPGTRLTVL.

J is TRBJ2-7 and V is TRBV4-2; D uncertain. The V and J ends lost 4 bases and 4 bases respectively, with 11 bases between them. CDR1 LGHNA and CDR2 YNFKEQ come from the germline V gene. The CDR3 covers 13 residues. The CDR3 protein is CASSLDPQYEQYF. The CDR3 DNA sequence: TGTGCCAGCAGCCTAGATCCCCAATACGAGCAGTACTTC.

V gene TRBV3-1 (or the pseudogene TRBV3-2) combines with J gene TRBJ2-5, with 7 bases matching TRBD2. V gave up 3 bases and J gave up 4 bases; unmatched junction bases: 8. Germline-derived CDR1 and CDR2 are LGHDT and YNNKEL (reference sequence). The CDR3 loop spans 15 amino acids. The CDR3 loop is CASSQTGGGLETQYF. The CDR3 nucleotides read TGTGCCAGCAGCCAGACGGGCGGGGGACTAGAGACCCAGTACTTC.